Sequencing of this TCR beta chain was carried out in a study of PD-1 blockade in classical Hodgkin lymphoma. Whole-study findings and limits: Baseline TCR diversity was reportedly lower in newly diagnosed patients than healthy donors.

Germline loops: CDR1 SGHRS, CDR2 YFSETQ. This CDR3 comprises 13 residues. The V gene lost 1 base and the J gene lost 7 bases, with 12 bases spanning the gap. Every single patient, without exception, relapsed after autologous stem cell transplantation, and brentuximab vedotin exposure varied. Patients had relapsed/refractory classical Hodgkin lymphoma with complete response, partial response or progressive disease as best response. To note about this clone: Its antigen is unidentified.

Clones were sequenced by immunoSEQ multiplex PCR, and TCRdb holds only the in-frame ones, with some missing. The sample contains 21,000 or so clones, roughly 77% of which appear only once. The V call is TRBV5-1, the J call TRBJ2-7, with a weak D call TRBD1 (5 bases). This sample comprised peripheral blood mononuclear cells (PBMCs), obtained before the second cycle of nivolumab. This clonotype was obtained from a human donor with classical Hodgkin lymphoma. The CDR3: CASSLNPDREQYF. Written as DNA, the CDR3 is TGCGCCAGCAGCTTGAATCCCGACAGAGAGCAGTACTTC.